The TCR beta chain under discussion was sequenced for a study of blood T cell repertoires in COVID-19. Study at large: Specimens from acute and convalescent COVID-19 originated in the United States, Italy and Spain. Sample material is recorded as cDNA or gDNA derived from T cells, B-cell-depleted T cells, or PBMCs.

V lost 5 bases and J 0 bases, leaving 13 bases between the germline ends. Per the germline V gene, CDR1 is SGHAT and CDR2 is FQNNGV. The CDR3 is 15 amino acids. Authors' analysis steps: Estimated nucleated cell counts came from reference gene primer amplification. Measured with immunoSEQ multiplex PCR; TCRdb has only the in-frame clones, and not every one. V, J and clone size are taken as reported in that table, and D and trimming were inferred from the DNA itself. Found here are approximately 200,000 clones, about 91% of them singletons; the top ten hold around 4%. Sequenced input: peripheral blood. The chain employs TRBV11-2 and TRBJ2-5, with TRBD2 as a possible D gene (5 bases). This TCR was recovered from a woman under 40 with acute or convalescent COVID-19. The CDR3 is CASSPWTGYQETQYF. CDR3 DNA sequence: TGTGCCAGCAGCCCATGGACTGGGTACCAAGAGACCCAGTACTTC.